This TCR beta chain was documented in a study of radiation and T cells in renal cell carcinoma. Study-wide background: Nephrectomy followed 15 Gy stereotactic body radiation by 4 weeks. Regarding the study as a whole: Without pretreatment biopsies, baseline tumor clonotype presence was undetermined.

Time point of the sample: blood 2 weeks post-SBRT. The treatment here: 15 Gy SBRT to primary tumor, nephrectomy 4 weeks later. The patient's renal cell carcinoma had clear cell pathology. Of note for this clone: Its antigen is unidentified.

The V and J ends lost 0 bases and 7 bases, in that order; junction bases with no gene match: 5. Per the germline V gene, CDR1 is SGHTA and CDR2 is FQGNSA. This CDR3 comprises 15 residues. Method: immunoSEQ multiplex PCR; TCRdb's copy keeps in-frame clones and lacks some. The sample consists of 70,000 to 80,000 clones, just over 85% of them appearing once. Sequenced material: blood, taken from a patient whose treatment included radiotherapy and nephrectomy. The gene calls are TRBV7-2 and TRBJ2-7; the match to TRBD1 covers 11 bases. The receptor was isolated from a woman aged 45-65 years with renal cell carcinoma. In DNA, the CDR3 is TGTGCCAGCAGCTTAGCGTGGGACAGGGGGATTGAGCAGTACTTC. Protein product: CASSLAWDRGIEQYF.